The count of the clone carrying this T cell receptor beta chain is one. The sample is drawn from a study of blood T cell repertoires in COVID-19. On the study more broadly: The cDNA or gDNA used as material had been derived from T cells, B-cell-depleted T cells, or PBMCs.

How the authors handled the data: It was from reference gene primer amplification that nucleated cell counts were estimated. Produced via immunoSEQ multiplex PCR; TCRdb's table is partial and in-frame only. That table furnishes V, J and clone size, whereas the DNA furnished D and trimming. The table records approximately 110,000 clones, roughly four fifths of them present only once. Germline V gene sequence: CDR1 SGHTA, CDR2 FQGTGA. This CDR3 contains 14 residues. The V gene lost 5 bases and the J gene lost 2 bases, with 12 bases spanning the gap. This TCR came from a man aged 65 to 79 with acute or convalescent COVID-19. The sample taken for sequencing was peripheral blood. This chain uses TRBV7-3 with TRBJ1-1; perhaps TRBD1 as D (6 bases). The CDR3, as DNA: TGTGCCAGCAGCCTCCAGGGACAAAACACTGAAGCTTTCTTT. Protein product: CASSLQGQNTEAFF.